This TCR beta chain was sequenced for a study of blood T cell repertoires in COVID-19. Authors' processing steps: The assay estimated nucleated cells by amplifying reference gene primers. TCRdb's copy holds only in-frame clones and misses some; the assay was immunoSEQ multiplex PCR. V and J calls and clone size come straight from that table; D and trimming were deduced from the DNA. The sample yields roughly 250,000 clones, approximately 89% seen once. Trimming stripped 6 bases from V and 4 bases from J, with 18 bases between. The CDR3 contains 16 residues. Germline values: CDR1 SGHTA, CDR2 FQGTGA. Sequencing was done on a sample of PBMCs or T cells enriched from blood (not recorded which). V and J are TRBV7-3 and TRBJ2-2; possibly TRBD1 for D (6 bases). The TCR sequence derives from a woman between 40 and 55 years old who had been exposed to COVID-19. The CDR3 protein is CASRLNRVGGTGELFF. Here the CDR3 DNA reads TGTGCCAGCAGGCTTAACAGGGTTGGAGGCACCGGGGAGCTGTTTTTT.